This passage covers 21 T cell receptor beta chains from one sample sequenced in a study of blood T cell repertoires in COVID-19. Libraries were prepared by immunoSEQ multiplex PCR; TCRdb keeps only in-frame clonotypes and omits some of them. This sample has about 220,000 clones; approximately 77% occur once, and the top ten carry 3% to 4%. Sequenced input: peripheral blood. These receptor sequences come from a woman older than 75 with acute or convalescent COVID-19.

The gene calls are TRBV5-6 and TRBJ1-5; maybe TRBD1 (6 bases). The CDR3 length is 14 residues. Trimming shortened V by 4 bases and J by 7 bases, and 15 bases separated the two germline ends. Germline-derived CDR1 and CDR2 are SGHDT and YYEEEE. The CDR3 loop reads CASSKWAGAQPQHF. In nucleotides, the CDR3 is TGTGCCAGCAGCAAGTGGGCAGGGGCACAGCCCCAGCATTTT.

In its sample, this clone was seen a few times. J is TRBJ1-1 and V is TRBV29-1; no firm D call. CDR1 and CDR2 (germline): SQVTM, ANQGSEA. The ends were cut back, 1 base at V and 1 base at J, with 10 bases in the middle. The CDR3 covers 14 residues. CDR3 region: CSVEGRLKNTEAFF. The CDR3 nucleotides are TGCAGCGTTGAAGGTCGACTGAAGAACACTGAAGCTTTCTTT.

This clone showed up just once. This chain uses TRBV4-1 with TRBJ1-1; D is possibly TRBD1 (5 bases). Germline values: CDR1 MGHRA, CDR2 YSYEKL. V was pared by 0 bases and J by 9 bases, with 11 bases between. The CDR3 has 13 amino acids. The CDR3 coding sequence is TGCGCCAGCAGCCAAGATCGGGAGGGGAAAGCTTTCTTT. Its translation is CASSQDREGKAFF.

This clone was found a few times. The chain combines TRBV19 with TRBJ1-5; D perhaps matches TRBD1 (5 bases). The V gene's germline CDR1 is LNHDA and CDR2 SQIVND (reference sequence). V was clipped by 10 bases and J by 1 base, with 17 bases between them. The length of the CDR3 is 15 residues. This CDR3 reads CATQAGGGSNQPQHF. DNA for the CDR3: TGTGCCACCCAAGCCGGGGGTGGGAGCAATCAGCCCCAGCATTTT.

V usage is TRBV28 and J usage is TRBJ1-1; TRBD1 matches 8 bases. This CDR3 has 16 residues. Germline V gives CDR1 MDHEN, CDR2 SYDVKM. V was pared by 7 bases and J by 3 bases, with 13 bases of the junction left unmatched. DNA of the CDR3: TGTGCCAGCACCATGGCGGCAGGGGGCGCATACACTGAAGCTTTCTTT. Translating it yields CASTMAAGGAYTEAFF.

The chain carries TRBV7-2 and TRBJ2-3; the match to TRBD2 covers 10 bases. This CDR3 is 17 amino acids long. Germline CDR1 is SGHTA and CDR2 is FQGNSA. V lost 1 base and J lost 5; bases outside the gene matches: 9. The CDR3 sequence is CASSLDNPASGGDTQYF. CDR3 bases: TGTGCCAGCAGCTTAGATAATCCGGCTAGCGGGGGAGATACGCAGTATTTT.

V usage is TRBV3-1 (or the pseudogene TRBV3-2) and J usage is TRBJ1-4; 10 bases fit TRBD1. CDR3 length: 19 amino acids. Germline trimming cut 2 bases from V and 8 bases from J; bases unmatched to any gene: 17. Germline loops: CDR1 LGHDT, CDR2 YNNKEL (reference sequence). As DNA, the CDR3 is TGTGCCAGCAGCCAACCTAGAATCGGCCCGACAGGGGGCTCAGAAAAACTGTTTTTT. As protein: CASSQPRIGPTGGSEKLFF.

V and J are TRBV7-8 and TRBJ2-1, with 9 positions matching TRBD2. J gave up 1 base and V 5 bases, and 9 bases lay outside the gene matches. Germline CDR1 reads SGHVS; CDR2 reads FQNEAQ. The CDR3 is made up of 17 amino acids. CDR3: CASSRSIAGASYNEQFF. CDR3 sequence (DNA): TGTGCCAGCAGCCGTTCTATAGCGGGGGCTTCCTACAATGAGCAGTTCTTC.

CDR3 residues: CASTQRQGGGTGELFF. The CDR3, as DNA: TGTGCCAGTACTCAACGACAGGGGGGCGGCACCGGGGAGCTGTTTTTT. V gene TRBV19 combines with J gene TRBJ2-2; 9 bases agree with TRBD1. V shed 7 bases and J 4 bases; nucleotides not matched to a gene: 10. The CDR3 is made up of 16 amino acids. CDR1 and CDR2 from the germline V gene are LNHDA and SQIVND (reference sequence).

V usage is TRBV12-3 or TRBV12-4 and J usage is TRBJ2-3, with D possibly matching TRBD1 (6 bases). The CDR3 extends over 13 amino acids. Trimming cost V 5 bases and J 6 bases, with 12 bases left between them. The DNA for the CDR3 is TGTGCCAGCAGTCCGGGGACACCCGATACGCAGTATTTT. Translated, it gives CASSPGTPDTQYF.

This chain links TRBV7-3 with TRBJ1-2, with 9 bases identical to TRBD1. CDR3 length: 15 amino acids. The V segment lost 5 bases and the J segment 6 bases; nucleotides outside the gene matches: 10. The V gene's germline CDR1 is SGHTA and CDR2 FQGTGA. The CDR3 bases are TGTGCCAGCAGCGGACCCGGACAGGGGAGAAATGGCTACACCTTC. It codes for CASSGPGQGRNGYTF.

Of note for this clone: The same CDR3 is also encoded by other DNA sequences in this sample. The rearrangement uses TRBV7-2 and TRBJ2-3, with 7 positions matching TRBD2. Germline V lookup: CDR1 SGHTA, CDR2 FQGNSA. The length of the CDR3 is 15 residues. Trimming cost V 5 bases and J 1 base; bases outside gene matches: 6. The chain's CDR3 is CASSLGLAGTDTQYF. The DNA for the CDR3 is TGTGCCAGCAGCCTAGGTCTAGCGGGCACAGATACGCAGTATTTT.

The CDR3 DNA follows: TGTGCCAGCAGTCTCCGACCGGGGGGGACCGGGGAGCTGTTTTTT. Translated: CASSLRPGGTGELFF. The V call is TRBV27, the J call TRBJ2-2; 8 bases are a match to TRBD2. Germline-derived CDR1 and CDR2 are MNHEY and SMNVEV (reference sequence). With 5 bases clipped from V and 5 bases from J, the junction kept 7 bases outside the gene matches. The CDR3 runs to 15 residues.

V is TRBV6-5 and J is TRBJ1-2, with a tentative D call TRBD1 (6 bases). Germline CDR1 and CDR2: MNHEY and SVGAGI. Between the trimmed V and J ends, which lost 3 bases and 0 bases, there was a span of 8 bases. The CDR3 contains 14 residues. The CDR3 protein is CASSYSGANYGYTF. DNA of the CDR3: TGTGCCAGCAGTTATTCAGGGGCTAACTATGGCTACACCTTC.

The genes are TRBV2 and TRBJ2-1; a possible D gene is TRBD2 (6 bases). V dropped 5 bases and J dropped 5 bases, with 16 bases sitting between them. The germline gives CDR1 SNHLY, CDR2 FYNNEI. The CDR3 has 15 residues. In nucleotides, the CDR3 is TGTGCCAGCAGTAGAGTATGGGCGGGGAACAATGAGCAGTTCTTC. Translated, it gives CASSRVWAGNNEQFF. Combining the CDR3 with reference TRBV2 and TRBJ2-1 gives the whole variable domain EPEVTQTPSHQVTQMGQEVILRCVPISNHLYFYWYRQILGQKVEFLVSFYNNEISEKSEIFDDQFSVERPDGSNFTLKIRSTKLEDSAMYFCASSRVWAGNNEQFFGPGTRLTVL.

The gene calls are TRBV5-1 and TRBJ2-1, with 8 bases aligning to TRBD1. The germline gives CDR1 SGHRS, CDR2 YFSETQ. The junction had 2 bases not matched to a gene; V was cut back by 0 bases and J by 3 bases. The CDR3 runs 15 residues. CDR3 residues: CASSLEGQVYNEQFF. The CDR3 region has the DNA TGCGCCAGCAGCTTGGAGGGACAGGTCTACAATGAGCAGTTCTTC.

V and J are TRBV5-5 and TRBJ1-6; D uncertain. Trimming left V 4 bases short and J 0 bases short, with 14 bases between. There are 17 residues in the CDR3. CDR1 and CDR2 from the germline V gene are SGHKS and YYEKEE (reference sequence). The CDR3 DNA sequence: TGTGCCAGCAGCCCAGGACTGGATAGCTCCTATAATTCACCCCTCCACTTT. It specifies CASSPGLDSSYNSPLHF.

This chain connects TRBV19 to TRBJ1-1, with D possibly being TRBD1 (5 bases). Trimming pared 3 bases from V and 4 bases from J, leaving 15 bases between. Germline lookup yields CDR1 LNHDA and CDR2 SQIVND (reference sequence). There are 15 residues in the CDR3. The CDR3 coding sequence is TGTGCCAGTAGTATCGGGGGAAGGGGTACCACTGAAGCTTTCTTT. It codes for CASSIGGRGTTEAFF.

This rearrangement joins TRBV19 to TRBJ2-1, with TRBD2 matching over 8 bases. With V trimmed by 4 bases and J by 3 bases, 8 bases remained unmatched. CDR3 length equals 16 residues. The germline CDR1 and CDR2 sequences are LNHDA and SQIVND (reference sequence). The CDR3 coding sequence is TGTGCCAGTAGTACCCAAGCGGGGGCGGGCTACAATGAGCAGTTCTTC. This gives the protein CASSTQAGAGYNEQFF.

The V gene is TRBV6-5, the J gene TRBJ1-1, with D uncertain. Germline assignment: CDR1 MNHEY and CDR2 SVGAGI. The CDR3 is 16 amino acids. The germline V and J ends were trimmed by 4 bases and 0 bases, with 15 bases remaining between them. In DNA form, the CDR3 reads TGTGCCAGCAGTTTAAATATAGTAACAGTGAACACTGAAGCTTTCTTT. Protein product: CASSLNIVTVNTEAFF.

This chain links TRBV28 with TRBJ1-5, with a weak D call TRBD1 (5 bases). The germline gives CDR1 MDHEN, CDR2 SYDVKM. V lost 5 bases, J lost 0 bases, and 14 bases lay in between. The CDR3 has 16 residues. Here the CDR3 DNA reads TGTGCCAGCAGTACGCAGGGCAAGGGTAGCAATCAGCCCCAGCATTTT. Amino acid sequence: CASSTQGKGSNQPQHF.